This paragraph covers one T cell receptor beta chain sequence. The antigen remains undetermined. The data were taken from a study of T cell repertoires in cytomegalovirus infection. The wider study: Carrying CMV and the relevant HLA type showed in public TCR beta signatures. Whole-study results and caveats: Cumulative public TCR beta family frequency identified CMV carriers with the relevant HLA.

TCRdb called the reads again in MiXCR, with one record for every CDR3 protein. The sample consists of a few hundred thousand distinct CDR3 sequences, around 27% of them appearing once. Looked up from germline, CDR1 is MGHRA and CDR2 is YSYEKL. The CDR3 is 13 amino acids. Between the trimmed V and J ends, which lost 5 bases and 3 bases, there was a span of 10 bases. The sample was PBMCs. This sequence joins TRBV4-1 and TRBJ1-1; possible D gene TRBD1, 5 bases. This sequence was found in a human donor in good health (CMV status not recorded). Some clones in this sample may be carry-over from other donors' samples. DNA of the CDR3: TGCGCCAGCAGCATCGACAGATACACTGAAGCTTTCTTT. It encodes CASSIDRYTEAFF.